Here is one TCR beta chain with its context. What it binds is unknown. The Oncomine TCR Beta short-read assay generated sequence data from the DNA of cultured CD4+ T cells. TCRdb re-called the PCR reads through MiXCR, storing one row per CDR3 protein. This sample has under 6,500 distinct CDR3 sequences; about 45% occur once, and the top ten carry under 80%. CDR1 is SGHRS, CDR2 YFSETQ, per germline. The J segment lost 6 bases and the V segment lost 1 base, leaving 7 bases of the junction unmatched. The CDR3 is 15 amino acids. Treatment reported: approximately 10-day PBMC culture with coronavirus spike peptide pools or control peptides (ViraFEST assay). Peptide-pool expansion of antigen-specific T cells preceded TCR sequencing in ViraFEST. Negative selection isolated the CD4+ T cells once the cells had been cultured for approximately ten days. The record originates from a study of vaccination and CD4 T cells after COVID-19.

Study-wide points: Spike mono-reactivity was shown by 304 of 307 vaccine-specific clones in convalescent patients. Clonotypes reactive to SARS-CoV-2 had a median that went up from 21 to 38, but not significantly.

Sequencing was done on a sample of CD4+ T cells from blood, cultured in vitro. The sequence derives from a human donor who had recovered from COVID-19. The chain carries TRBV5-1 and TRBJ2-7; 10 bases match TRBD1. The CDR3 spells CASSLKSGTGAEQYF. As DNA, the CDR3 is TGCGCCAGCAGCTTGAAGTCCGGGACAGGGGCCGAGCAGTACTTC.